These 5 T cell receptor beta chains were all obtained from the same sample, sequenced in a study of blood T cell repertoires in COVID-19. Here immunoSEQ multiplex PCR was the method, and the copy in TCRdb shows in-frame clones only, minus some. The profile shows 350,000 to 500,000 clones, about 90% of them singletons. Material: peripheral blood. The source is a man younger than 35 with COVID-19, enrolled during active disease.

This chain links TRBV5-8 with TRBJ2-1, with D perhaps TRBD1 (6 bases). Germline-derived CDR1 and CDR2 are SGHTS and YDEGEE. V was cut by 2 bases and J by 6 bases, with 15 bases left in between. This CDR3 comprises 15 residues. For the CDR3, the DNA is TGTGCCAGCAGCTTTACCGGGACAAGGGCCAATGAGCAGTTCTTC. Translating gives CASSFTGTRANEQFF.

The V gene is TRBV2, the J gene TRBJ2-7, with D tentatively TRBD1 (5 bases). Germline CDR1 and CDR2: SNHLY and FYNNEI. The CDR3 has 15 amino acids. Trimming removed 6 bases from V and 5 bases from J, with 20 bases in between. This chain's CDR3 is CASSQTARAVHEQYF. The CDR3 DNA reads TGTGCCAGCAGCCAAACCGCCAGGGCGGTGCACGAGCAGTACTTC.

Concerning this clone itself: At the DNA level, this CDR3 is encoded by other sequences in the same sample as well. V is TRBV12-3 or TRBV12-4 and J is TRBJ2-7, with no clear D. V lost 2 bases to trimming and J lost 5 bases, with 7 bases between them. This CDR3 has 12 residues. CDR3 amino acids: CASSLTGNEQYF. For the CDR3, the DNA is TGTGCCAGCAGTTTAACCGGTAACGAGCAGTACTTC.

In its sample, this clone was seen once. CDR3 DNA: TGTGCCAGCAGTGACCCCGGCAGGGTAGGGGATGAGCAGTTCTTC. Protein: CASSDPGRVGDEQFF. The J gene is TRBJ2-1, the V gene TRBV25-1, with D perhaps matching TRBD1 (5 bases). Between the trimmed V and J ends, which lost 3 bases and 8 bases, there was a span of 17 bases. The CDR3 has 15 amino acids. The germline V gene has CDR1 MGHDK and CDR2 SYGVNS.

This chain uses TRBV5-4 with TRBJ2-7; 12 nucleotides match TRBD2. The germline V gene encodes CDR1 SGHNT and CDR2 YYREEE (reference sequence). V trimming: 4 bases; J trimming: 5 bases; junction bases outside the gene matches: 13. CDR3 length equals 17 residues. The CDR3 coding sequence is TGTGCCAGCAGCGCTAAAATGACTAGCGGGAGCCAAAACGAGCAGTACTTC. Encoded protein: CASSAKMTSGSQNEQYF. The whole variable domain, filled in from reference TRBV5-4 and TRBJ2-7, reads ETGVTQSPTHLIKTRGQQVTLRCSSQSGHNTVSWYQQALGQGPQFIFQYYREEENGRGNFPPRFSGLQFPNYSSELNVNALELDDSALYLCASSAKMTSGSQNEQYFGPGTRLTVT.